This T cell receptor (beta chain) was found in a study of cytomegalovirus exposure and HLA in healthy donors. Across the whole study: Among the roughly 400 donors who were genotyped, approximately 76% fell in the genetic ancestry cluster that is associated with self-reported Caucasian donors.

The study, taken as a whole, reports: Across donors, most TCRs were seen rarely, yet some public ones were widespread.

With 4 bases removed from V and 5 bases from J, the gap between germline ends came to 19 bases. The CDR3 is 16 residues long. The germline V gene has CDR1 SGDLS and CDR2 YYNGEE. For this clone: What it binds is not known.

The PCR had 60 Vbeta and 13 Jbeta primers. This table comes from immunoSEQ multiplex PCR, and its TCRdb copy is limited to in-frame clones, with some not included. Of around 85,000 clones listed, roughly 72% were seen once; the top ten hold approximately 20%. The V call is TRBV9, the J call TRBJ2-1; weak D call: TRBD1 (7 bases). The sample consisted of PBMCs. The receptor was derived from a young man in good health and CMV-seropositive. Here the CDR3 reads CASSPGGRGQDNEQFF. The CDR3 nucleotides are TGTGCCAGCAGCCCCGGGGGAAGGGGGCAGGACAATGAGCAGTTCTTC.